The 29 T cell receptor beta chains listed next were all sequenced from one sample in a study of blood T cell repertoires in COVID-19. Produced via immunoSEQ multiplex PCR; TCRdb's table is partial and in-frame only. The sample lists some 210,000 clones; approximately 82% were seen once. The sequenced sample was peripheral blood. The receptors derive from a man aged 45-60 years with active or convalescent COVID-19.

This clone was observed a single time. The chain carries TRBV6-6 and TRBJ2-7, with TRBD1 identical over 9 bases. This CDR3 has 14 amino acids. The germline V gene encodes CDR1 MNHNY and CDR2 SVGAGI (reference sequence). V shed 5 bases, J shed 5 bases, and the junction held 7 bases outside the gene matches. The CDR3 spells CASSRQGDGHEQYF. The DNA of the CDR3 is TGTGCCAGCAGTCGACAGGGGGACGGCCACGAGCAGTACTTC.

The genes are TRBV27 and TRBJ2-1; 12 bases line up with TRBD2. The V gene's germline CDR1 is MNHEY and CDR2 SMNVEV (reference sequence). The junction had 10 bases not matched to a gene; V was cut back by 3 bases and J by 4 bases. The CDR3 spans 18 residues. The CDR3, as DNA: TGTGCCAGCAGTTTCATCTCCCCTAGCGGGGGGGGATACAATGAGCAGTTCTTC. This sequence encodes CASSFISPSGGGYNEQFF.

This chain joins TRBV5-1 and TRBJ1-2; 8 bases fit TRBD1. Per the germline V gene, CDR1 is SGHRS and CDR2 is YFSETQ. The CDR3 has 15 amino acids. V lost 0 bases to trimming and J lost 6 bases; unmatched junction nucleotides: 7. The chain's CDR3 is CASSLAAGQGNGYTF. CDR3 sequence (DNA): TGCGCCAGCAGCTTGGCCGCCGGACAGGGAAATGGCTACACCTTC.

Points on this clone: Within the sample, other DNA sequences also encode this same CDR3. This chain connects TRBV5-4 to TRBJ1-1; D may be TRBD1 (5 bases). Per germline, CDR1 SGHNT and CDR2 YYREEE (reference sequence). The V gene lost 0 bases and the J gene lost 5 bases, with 14 bases spanning the gap. The CDR3 has 15 residues. Written as DNA, the CDR3 is TGTGCCAGCAGCTTGGGCGCGGGGGGAGATACTGAAGCTTTCTTT. It encodes CASSLGAGGDTEAFF.

The V gene is TRBV2, the J gene TRBJ1-6; a weak D match, TRBD1 (6 bases). Deletions cut 6 bases from V and 7 bases from J, with 16 bases between. The V gene's germline CDR1 is SNHLY and CDR2 FYNNEI. The CDR3 consists of 15 residues. The CDR3 loop is CASRLSGALNSPLHF. The CDR3 DNA reads as TGTGCCAGCAGATTGTCAGGGGCTCTAAATTCACCCCTCCACTTT.

This clone was detected once. The V call is TRBV20-1, the J call TRBJ1-2; 7 nucleotides agree with TRBD1. From germline, CDR1 is DFQATT and CDR2 SNEGSKA (reference sequence). This CDR3 region has 11 residues. V trimming: 6 bases; J trimming: 8 bases; junction bases outside the gene matches: 6. CDR3 coding DNA: TGCAGTGCATACCGGGACAGAGGCTACACCTTC. Amino acids: CSAYRDRGYTF.

V and J are TRBV4-2 and TRBJ1-6; a possible D gene is TRBD1 (5 bases). Trimming cost V 2 bases and J 7 bases, with 15 bases left between them. The CDR3 loop spans 16 amino acids. Germline V CDR1 and CDR2: LGHNA, YNFKEQ. This chain's CDR3 is CASSQFIAGRNSPLHF. DNA for the CDR3: TGTGCCAGCAGCCAATTTATTGCAGGGCGGAATTCACCCCTCCACTTT.

This clone was seen only once. V and J are TRBV5-1 and TRBJ2-1; TRBD2 matches at 14 bases. V dropped 4 bases and J dropped 2; count of bases not matched to a gene: 5. The CDR3 totals 17 residues. Per the germline V gene, CDR1 is SGHRS and CDR2 is YFSETQ. The chain's CDR3 is CASSPGLAGAAYNEQFF. CDR3 bases: TGCGCCAGCAGCCCGGGACTAGCGGGAGCCGCCTACAATGAGCAGTTCTTC.

This clone was detected only a few times. The genes are TRBV4-1 and TRBJ1-2, with 8 positions matching TRBD1. The CDR3 extends over 16 amino acids. In germline, CDR1 is MGHRA, CDR2 YSYEKL. V was pared by 3 bases and J by 5 bases, with 11 bases of the junction left unmatched. The chain's CDR3 is CASSHRPGTGDYGYTF. DNA for the CDR3: TGCGCCAGCAGCCACCGCCCCGGGACAGGCGATTATGGCTACACCTTC.

This chain links TRBV3-1 (or the pseudogene TRBV3-2) with TRBJ1-2; D remains ambiguous. The CDR3 is made up of 15 amino acids. V lost 0 bases and J lost 4, with 12 bases in between. Germline V CDR1 and CDR2: LGHDT, YNNKEL (reference sequence). DNA of the CDR3: TGTGCCAGCAGCCAAGATTCCGGAGGTACCTATGGCTACACCTTC. This translates into CASSQDSGGTYGYTF.

The chain couples TRBV28 to TRBJ2-7, with D perhaps matching TRBD1 (6 bases). Germline lookup yields CDR1 MDHEN and CDR2 SYDVKM. With 7 bases removed from V and 0 bases from J, the gap between germline ends came to 16 bases. The CDR3 consists of 15 residues. CDR3 bases: TGTGCCAGCATTAAGGACAGAGGCCGCTCCTACGAGCAGTACTTC. Its translation: CASIKDRGRSYEQYF.

The table lists this clone with a count of one. This chain links TRBV6-5 with TRBJ1-2; D is possibly TRBD1 (5 bases). The CDR3 is made up of 11 amino acids. Germline V gene sequence: CDR1 MNHEY, CDR2 SVGAGI. V was pared by 7 bases and J by 7 bases, with 10 bases between. The CDR3 sequence is CASNGQLGYTF. As DNA, the CDR3 is TGTGCCAGCAATGGACAACTTGGCTACACCTTC.

This clone was found a few times. CDR3 amino acids: CASKAEPTINYGYTF. For the CDR3, the DNA is TGCGCCAGCAAGGCCGAGCCCACTATTAACTATGGCTACACCTTC. The rearrangement joins TRBV5-1 to TRBJ1-2; D unresolved. CDR1 and CDR2 from the germline V gene are SGHRS and YFSETQ. The ends were cut back, 6 bases at V and 1 base at J, with 16 bases in the middle. The CDR3 covers 15 residues. The full variable domain, in which reference TRBV5-1 and TRBJ1-2 provide the parts outside the CDR3, is KAGVTQTPRYLIKTRGQQVTLSCSPISGHRSVSWYQQTPGQGLQFLFEYFSETQRNKGNFPGRFSGRQFSNSRSEMNVSTLELGDSALYLCASKAEPTINYGYTFGSGTRLTVV.

This clone was recorded only once. This sequence joins TRBV6-5 and TRBJ1-6, with D possibly matching TRBD1 (5 bases). The CDR3 runs 15 residues. CDR1 and CDR2 from the germline V gene are MNHEY and SVGAGI. V was trimmed by 6 bases and J by 8 bases, leaving 17 bases between them. CDR3 in amino acids: CASRPQTGEDSPLHF. The CDR3 DNA follows: TGTGCCAGCAGACCTCAAACGGGGGAAGATTCACCCCTCCACTTT.

V usage is TRBV12-2 and J usage is TRBJ2-2; no DNA check was done on the table's D call, TRBD2. TRBV12-2 corresponds to a pseudogene. This CDR3 is built from 17 residues. DNA of the CDR3: TGTGCAAGTCGCTCCCGGACTAGCGGGAGACCCACCGGGGAGCTGTTTTTT. Translated: CASRSRTSGRPTGELFF.

In the case of this clone: A junction end diverges from the germline sequence, so it may reflect a read error. The chain has TRBV5-1 and TRBJ1-1, with 7 bases identical to TRBD1. Germline-derived CDR1 and CDR2 are SGHRS and YFSETQ. This CDR3 is built from 17 residues. The CDR3: CASSPDRVRITNSEAFF. CDR3 coding DNA: TGCGCCAGCAGCCCCGACAGGGTACGGATTACGAACTCTGAAGCTTTCTTT.

The chain links TRBV11-3 to TRBJ2-1, with D unresolved. The V gene's germline CDR1 is SGHNT and CDR2 YENEEA. V gave up 1 base and J gave up 5 bases, with 9 bases separating them. The CDR3 spans 14 residues. The CDR3: CASSLGSWDNEQFF. DNA of the CDR3: TGTGCCAGCAGCTTAGGGAGTTGGGACAATGAGCAGTTCTTC.

This chain joins TRBV2 and TRBJ1-5; no definite D call. Trimming cost V 2 bases and J 5 bases, with 7 bases left between them. The CDR3 runs to 13 residues. Germline values: CDR1 SNHLY, CDR2 FYNNEI. The CDR3 sequence is CASSEFRDQPQHF. The CDR3 nucleotides read TGTGCCAGCAGTGAATTCCGGGATCAGCCCCAGCATTTT.

J is TRBJ2-7 and V is TRBV3-1 (or the pseudogene TRBV3-2); possible D gene TRBD1, 6 bases. The CDR3 is made up of 17 amino acids. Germline V CDR1 and CDR2: LGHDT, YNNKEL (reference sequence). The ends were cut back, 4 bases at V and 3 bases at J, with 22 bases in the middle. CDR3 DNA sequence: TGTGCCAGCAGCCGAAGACTCCCGGGACACGACCTCTACGAGCAGTACTTC. Translated: CASSRRLPGHDLYEQYF.

This chain joins TRBV6-1 and TRBJ2-7, with 12 bases fitting TRBD2. Unmatched junction bases numbered 7, after V lost 6 bases and J lost 4 bases. The CDR3 length is 15 residues. The germline V gene encodes CDR1 MNHNS and CDR2 SASEGT. The CDR3 reads CASRDTSGGRYEQYF. In DNA, the CDR3 is TGTGCCAGCAGGGACACTAGCGGGGGGCGATACGAGCAGTACTTC.

The V call is TRBV21-1, the J call TRBJ2-7; the table's D call, TRBD1, has no DNA check behind it. TRBV21-1 is a pseudogene locus. The CDR3 extends over 15 amino acids. CDR3 DNA: TGTGCCAGCAGCACAGGGCTACGTGGCGGCAACGAGCAGTACTTC. It is translated as CASSTGLRGGNEQYF.

This clone was recorded once. The V and J genes are TRBV10-1 and TRBJ2-3; 9 nucleotides agree with TRBD1. This CDR3 spans 18 amino acids. The ends lost 2 bases at V and 4 bases at J; junction bases unmatched: 13. CDR1 and CDR2 from the germline V gene are WNHNN and SYGVQD (reference sequence). The CDR3 region is CASSENDVMGQGADTQYF. Written as DNA, the CDR3 is TGCGCCAGCAGTGAGAACGACGTGATGGGACAGGGCGCAGATACGCAGTATTTT.

The chain uses TRBV2 and TRBJ1-1; possibly TRBD1 for D (5 bases). Trimming pared 6 bases from V and 1 base from J, leaving 12 bases between. This CDR3 region has 14 residues. Germline CDR1 is SNHLY and CDR2 is FYNNEI. CDR3: CASSAGRGNTEAFF. In DNA, the CDR3 is TGTGCCAGCAGCGCCGGAAGGGGGAACACTGAAGCTTTCTTT.

The rearrangement joins TRBV2 to TRBJ2-7; perhaps TRBD2 as D (5 bases). From germline, CDR1 is SNHLY and CDR2 FYNNEI. This CDR3 region has 13 residues. V was trimmed by 4 bases and J by 4 bases, leaving 11 bases between them. CDR3 in DNA: TGTGCCAGCAGTGGATCTAGCTGGTACGAGCAGTACTTC. It codes for CASSGSSWYEQYF.

The gene calls are TRBV28 and TRBJ2-1; D not resolved. Trimming took off 6 bases at V and 5 bases at J, with 23 bases between the two ends. This CDR3 spans 17 amino acids. Germline V lookup: CDR1 MDHEN, CDR2 SYDVKM. CDR3 in DNA: TGTGCCAGCAGCCCTTGGAAGACTCGTCCTGCCCACAATGAGCAGTTCTTC. Residues: CASSPWKTRPAHNEQFF. The full variable domain, its missing parts supplied by reference TRBV28 and TRBJ2-1, is DVKVTQSSRYLVKRTGEKVFLECVQDMDHENMFWYRQDPGLGLRLIYFSYDVKMKEKGDIPEGYSVSREKKERFSLILESASTNQTSMYLCASSPWKTRPAHNEQFFGPGTRLTVL.

A few counts support this clone. CDR3 in amino acids: CASSSGTGGHEQYF. The CDR3 DNA is TGCGCCAGCAGCTCCGGGACAGGGGGCCACGAGCAGTACTTC. The chain links TRBV10-1 to TRBJ2-7; 12 bases align to TRBD1. From germline, CDR1 is WNHNN and CDR2 SYGVQD (reference sequence). The CDR3 is 14 residues long. Trimming cost V 6 bases and J 5 bases; bases outside gene matches: 5.

The gene calls are TRBV11-2 and TRBJ2-5; D not resolved. This CDR3 has 15 residues. Between the trimmed V and J ends, which lost 1 base and 5 bases, there was a span of 14 bases. Germline assignment: CDR1 SGHAT and CDR2 FQNNGV. As DNA, the CDR3 is TGTGCCAGCAGCTTAGGAACGCAGACTTGGGAGACCCAGTACTTC. Translation gives CASSLGTQTWETQYF.

The V call is TRBV3-1 (or the pseudogene TRBV3-2), the J call TRBJ1-2, with 7 bases identical to TRBD1. Germline assignment: CDR1 LGHDT and CDR2 YNNKEL (reference sequence). The CDR3 consists of 14 residues. With 4 bases clipped from V and 4 bases from J, the junction kept 6 bases outside the gene matches. CDR3 DNA: TGTGCCAGCAGCCGGGACAGTCTGAGCTATGGCTACACCTTC. It specifies CASSRDSLSYGYTF.

V usage is TRBV5-6 and J usage is TRBJ1-2, with D perhaps TRBD1 (5 bases). There are 15 residues in the CDR3. Trimming pared 0 bases from V and 5 bases from J, leaving 14 bases between. Per the germline V gene, CDR1 is SGHDT and CDR2 is YYEEEE. CDR3 in amino acids: CASSLARQGGYGYTF. DNA for the CDR3: TGTGCCAGCAGCTTGGCGCGTCAGGGAGGTTATGGCTACACCTTC.